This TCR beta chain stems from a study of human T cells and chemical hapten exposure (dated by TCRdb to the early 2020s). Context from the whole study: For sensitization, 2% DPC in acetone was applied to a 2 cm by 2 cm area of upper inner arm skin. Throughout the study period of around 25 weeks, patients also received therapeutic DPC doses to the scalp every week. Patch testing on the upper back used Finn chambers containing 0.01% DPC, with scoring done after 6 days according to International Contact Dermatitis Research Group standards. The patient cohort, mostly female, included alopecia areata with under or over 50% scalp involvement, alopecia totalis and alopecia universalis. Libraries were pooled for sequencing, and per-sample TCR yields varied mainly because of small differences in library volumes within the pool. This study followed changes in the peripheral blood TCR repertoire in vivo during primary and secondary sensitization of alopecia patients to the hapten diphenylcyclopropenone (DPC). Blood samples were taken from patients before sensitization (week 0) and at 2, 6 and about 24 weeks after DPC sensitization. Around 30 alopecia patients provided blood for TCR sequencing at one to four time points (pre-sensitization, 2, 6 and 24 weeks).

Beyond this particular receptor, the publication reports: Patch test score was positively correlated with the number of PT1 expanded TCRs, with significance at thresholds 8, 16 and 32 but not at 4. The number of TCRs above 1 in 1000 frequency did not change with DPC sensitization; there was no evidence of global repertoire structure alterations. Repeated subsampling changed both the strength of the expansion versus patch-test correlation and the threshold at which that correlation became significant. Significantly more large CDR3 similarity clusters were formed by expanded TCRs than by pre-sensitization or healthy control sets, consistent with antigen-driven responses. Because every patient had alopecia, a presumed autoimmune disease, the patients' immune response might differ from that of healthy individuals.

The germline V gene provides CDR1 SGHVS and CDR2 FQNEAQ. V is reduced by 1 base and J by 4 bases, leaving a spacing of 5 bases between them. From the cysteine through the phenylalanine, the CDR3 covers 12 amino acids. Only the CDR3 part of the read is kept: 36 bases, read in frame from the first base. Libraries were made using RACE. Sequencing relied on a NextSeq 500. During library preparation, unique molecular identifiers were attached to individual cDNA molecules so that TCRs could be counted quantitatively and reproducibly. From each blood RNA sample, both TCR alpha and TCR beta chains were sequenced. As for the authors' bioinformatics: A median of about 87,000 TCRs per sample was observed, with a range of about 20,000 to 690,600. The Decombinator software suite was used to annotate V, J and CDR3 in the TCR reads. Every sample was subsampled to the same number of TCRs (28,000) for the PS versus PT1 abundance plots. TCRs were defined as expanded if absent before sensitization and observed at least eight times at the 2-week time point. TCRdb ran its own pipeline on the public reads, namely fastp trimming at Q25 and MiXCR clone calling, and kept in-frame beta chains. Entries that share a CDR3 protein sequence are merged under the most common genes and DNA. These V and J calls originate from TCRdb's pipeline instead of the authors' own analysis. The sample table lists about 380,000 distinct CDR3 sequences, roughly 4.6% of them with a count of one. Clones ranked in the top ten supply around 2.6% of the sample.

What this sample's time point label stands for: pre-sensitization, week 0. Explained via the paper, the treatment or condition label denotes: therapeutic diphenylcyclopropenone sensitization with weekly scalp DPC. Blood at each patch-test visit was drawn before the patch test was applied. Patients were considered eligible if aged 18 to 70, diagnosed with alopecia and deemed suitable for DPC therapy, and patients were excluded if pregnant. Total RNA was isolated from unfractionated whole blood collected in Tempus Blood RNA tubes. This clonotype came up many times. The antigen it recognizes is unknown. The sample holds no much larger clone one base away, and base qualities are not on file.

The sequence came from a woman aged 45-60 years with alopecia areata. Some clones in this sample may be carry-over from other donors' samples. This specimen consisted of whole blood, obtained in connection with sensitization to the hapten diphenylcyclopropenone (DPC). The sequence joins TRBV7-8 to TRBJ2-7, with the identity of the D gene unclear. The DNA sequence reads TGTGCCAGCAGCTTAGTTTGGTACGAGCAGTACTTC. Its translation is CASSLVWYEQYF.